This T cell receptor (beta chain) emerged from a study of cytomegalovirus exposure and HLA in healthy donors. General study findings and limits: Upon later analysis, TCR association rates were observed to vary by HLA locus, being highest for DRB1 and lowest for HLA-C. Using the classifier, cytomegalovirus status was reportedly diagnosed with high specificity and sensitivity.

Germline assignment: CDR1 SEHNR and CDR2 FQNEAQ (reference sequence). The CDR3 length is 18 residues. Details on this clone: Its antigen is not identified. An end of the junction differs from the germline gene, which may be a read error.

Primers included in the PCR were 60 Vbeta and 13 Jbeta primers. Some clones are missing from TCRdb's copy, which holds only in-frame ones; the method was immunoSEQ multiplex PCR. The data show some 190,000 clones, 70% to 85% seen once. The sample taken for sequencing was PBMCs. The chain combines TRBV7-9 with TRBJ1-1, with D unresolved. The sequence came from a man aged 18 to 30 in good health and CMV-seronegative. This CDR3 reads CSSSPDYIMWGVQTEAFF. DNA for the CDR3: TGTTCCAGCAGCCCTGATTACATAATGTGGGGAGTTCAGACTGAAGCTTTCTTT.